One sample yielded the 5 T cell receptor beta chains listed below, sequenced in a study of beta chain features in type 1 diabetes. The sequenced template was cDNA made from the entire isolated RNA. Method: immunoSEQ multiplex PCR; TCRdb's copy keeps in-frame clones and lacks some. The data contain over 200,000 clones, roughly a tenth of them singletons. These receptors have no identified antigens. Study results and limitations: Within each of all four CD4+ subsets, Type 1 diabetes patients had TCRB CDR3s that were moderately but significantly shorter.

The specimen sequenced was naive CD4+ T cells from blood. The receptors originated from a man aged 30 to 45 with type 1 diabetes.

This clone was seen only a few times. This chain links TRBV5-4 with TRBJ2-5; TRBD2 matches at 11 bases. This CDR3 contains 15 residues. Losses at the gene ends were 4 bases for V and 5 bases for J; bases not matched to a gene: 7. CDR1 SGHNT and CDR2 YYREEE come from the germline V gene (reference sequence). The CDR3 sequence: CASSPNSGGDETQYF. The CDR3 coding sequence is TGTGCCAGCAGCCCGAATAGCGGGGGGGACGAGACCCAGTACTTC.

A few counts support this clone. This chain connects TRBV19 to TRBJ1-5, with D possibly being TRBD1 (6 bases). The CDR3 runs to 15 residues. Germline loops: CDR1 LNHDA, CDR2 SQIVND (reference sequence). V lost 2 bases and J lost 4, with 12 bases in between. The chain's CDR3 is CASSIMGHYNQPQHF. The CDR3 DNA follows: TGTGCCAGTAGTATAATGGGACACTATAATCAGCCCCAGCATTTT.

The rearrangement links TRBV7-2 to TRBJ2-7; D is undetermined. Germline V gene sequence: CDR1 SGHTA, CDR2 FQGNSA. There are 13 residues in the CDR3. Trimming left V 2 bases short and J 1 base short, with 6 bases between. CDR3 sequence reads: CASSLRRSYEQYF. The CDR3 bases are TGTGCCAGCAGCTTACGGAGATCCTACGAGCAGTACTTC.

The chain joins TRBV19 to TRBJ1-5; TRBD1 matches 10 bases. Germline V gene lookup returns CDR1 LNHDA and CDR2 SQIVND (reference sequence). With V trimmed by 5 bases and J by 4 bases, 8 bases remained unmatched. CDR3 size: 16 residues. The CDR3 DNA follows: TGTGCCAGTAGTCCTCTCGACAGGGGGCGAAATCAGCCCCAGCATTTT. Amino acids: CASSPLDRGRNQPQHF. The entire variable domain, with the rest obtained from reference TRBV19 and TRBJ1-5, is as follows: DGGITQSPKYLFRKEGQNVTLSCEQNLNHDAMYWYRQDPGQGLRLIYYSQIVNDFQKGDIAEGYSVSREKKESFPLTVTSAQKNPTAFYLCASSPLDRGRNQPQHFGDGTRLSIL.

The rearrangement links TRBV28 to TRBJ1-6; no definite D call. This CDR3 is 10 amino acids long. Germline V gene sequence: CDR1 MDHEN, CDR2 SYDVKM. V was clipped by 8 bases and J by 10 bases, with 6 bases between them. The DNA of the CDR3 is TGTGCCAGCGGGAGGTCACCCCTCCACTTT. Its translation: CASGRSPLHF.